Reported below is one T cell receptor beta chain. This clonotype was detected many times. Its antigen target is currently unknown. Base-call qualities are not available, and no considerably larger clone is one nucleotide away. The sample comes from a study of neurological immune-mediated disorders (dated by TCRdb to the late 2010s). With respect to the entire study: The study compared peripheral blood TCR-beta repertoires of HTLV-I-associated myelopathy (HAM/TSP) patients, multiple sclerosis patients and healthy controls using UMI-based sequencing. Alongside PBMC samples, the set of approximately 100 TCR-beta libraries contained longitudinal samples, technical triplicates, and paired CD4+ and CD8+ T-cell subsets that had been sorted. The cohort comprised about 70 subjects: 14 HAM/TSP patients, around 34 multiple sclerosis patients and around 20 healthy controls. Longitudinal HAM/TSP and healthy donors had 3 time-points each (3-40 month intervals).

To synthesize cDNA, template-switch 5'RACE was performed with a primer carrying a 10-nucleotide random unique molecular identifier so that each TCR transcript was tagged. Every sequencing run yielded over 190 million TCR-beta sequences covering 15-18 subjects. Total RNA was extracted with the RNeasy kit. Using the KAPA Real-time Library Amplification kit, TCR-beta VDJ regions were amplified with primers for the TCR constant region and the 5'RACE anchor. A first PCR added sample indexes and Illumina adaptors, and a second PCR then raised library yield. After Ampure bead purification, the roughly 650 bp TCR product was size-selected on a 2% E-gel SizeSelection system. Library quality was checked on a Bioanalyzer, concentration was measured with Qubit, and libraries were quantified with the Kapa Library Quantification kit before pooling. Paired-end 2 x 150 bp sequencing of the libraries was performed on an Illumina HiSeq 2500. To increase sequence diversity, about 24-32% phiX was spiked into each library pool. The published analysis was carried out like this. The UMI-based MiGEC pipeline processed quality-filtered reads and removed over 80% of raw TCR sequences during error correction. IMGT germline references were used for aligning VDJ genes, and each clonotype was defined as a unique CDR3 amino acid sequence together with its V-J genes. Clonal expansion, Shannon diversity and CDR3 relatedness were evaluated with VDJtools (CalcPairwiseDistances, ClusterSamples), while phylogenetic trees were built in CLCbio workbench. A clone was classed as expanded if it had 8 or more unique UMIs, a cutoff based on coefficient-of-variation modelling across technical triplicates. TCRdb reanalyzed the raw reads on its own, using fastp at Q25 for trimming and MiXCR for clone calling, and kept in-frame beta chains. Duplicate CDR3 protein sequences are folded into a single record with the most common DNA and genes. In this record, the V and J calls reflect TCRdb's handling and not the investigators' own analysis. Across this sample there are about 90,000 distinct CDR3 sequences, with around 13% seen only once. The ten largest clones represent about 5% of the sample.

General findings and caveats noted by the study authors: Expanded clones from different subjects shared no identical CDR3 amino acid sequences, which suggests that TCR-beta repertoires were private in all groups. The highest TCR clonal expansion was observed in HAM/TSP patients, whereas the lowest was observed in MS patients, even when compared with healthy controls.

The intended sense of this specimen's time point label: longitudinal time-point 2. Libraries from unsorted PBMCs were made from 2 million PBMCs kept in RNAlater at -80 degrees C until RNA extraction. Peripheral blood was subjected to Ficoll-Hypaque density gradient centrifugation to isolate PBMCs, which were then cryopreserved in liquid nitrogen. V loses 0 bases, J loses 0 bases, and the germline ends lie 8 bases apart. From the cysteine up to the phenylalanine, the CDR3 has a length of 16 residues. CDR3 DNA is the only sequence kept; it has 48 bases, read in frame from the first base. The germline V gene encodes CDR1 MDHEN and CDR2 SYDVKM.

Recombination linked TRBV28 to TRBJ2-2; the D element might be TRBD1 or TRBD2, as each aligns at 6 bases. This clonotype originated in a female donor with HTLV-1-associated myelopathy (HAM/TSP). The sample comprised PBMCs. The base sequence is TGTGCCAGCAGTTTATGGGGGGGCCCGAACACCGGGGAGCTGTTTTTT. This sequence encodes CASSLWGGPNTGELFF.